A single sample gave rise to the 15 T cell receptor beta chains below, sequenced in a study of blood T cell repertoires in COVID-19. Profiled with immunoSEQ multiplex PCR; TCRdb holds only in-frame clones, not every one. Among around 290,000 clones listed, about 89% were seen once. The sequencing input was PBMCs or T cells enriched from blood (not recorded which). The receptors derive from a woman aged 18-30 years who had recovered from COVID-19.

The genes are TRBV6-5 and TRBJ1-1; weak D call: TRBD1 (6 bases). In germline, CDR1 is MNHEY, CDR2 SVGAGI. The CDR3 consists of 11 residues. V lost 6 bases, J lost 4 bases, and 6 bases lay in between. CDR3 nucleotide sequence: TGTGCCAGCAGAGGGGGCACTGAAGCTTTCTTT. Translated, it gives CASRGGTEAFF.

The chain recombines TRBV28 with TRBJ2-1; 10 bases are shared with TRBD1. This CDR3 spans 17 amino acids. Germline CDR1 MDHEN, CDR2 SYDVKM. The J segment lost 8 bases and the V segment lost 3 bases, leaving 13 bases of the junction unmatched. This CDR3 is CASSFGQGVKGIYEQFF. The CDR3 DNA reads TGTGCCAGCAGTTTCGGACAGGGGGTAAAAGGAATTTATGAGCAGTTCTTC. The entire variable domain, with the rest obtained from reference TRBV28 and TRBJ2-1, is as follows: DVKVTQSSRYLVKRTGEKVFLECVQDMDHENMFWYRQDPGLGLRLIYFSYDVKMKEKGDIPEGYSVSREKKERFSLILESASTNQTSMYLCASSFGQGVKGIYEQFFGPGTRLTVL.

The chain carries TRBV7-3 and TRBJ2-2, with 14 bases matching TRBD2. Losses at the gene ends were 5 bases for V and 4 bases for J; bases not matched to a gene: 3. Germline V gene data show CDR1 as SGHTA and CDR2 as FQGTGA. The CDR3 extends over 16 amino acids. The CDR3 reads CASSRGLAGGTGELFF. In DNA form, the CDR3 reads TGTGCCAGCAGCCGCGGACTAGCGGGAGGCACCGGGGAGCTGTTTTTT.

The chain is built from TRBV19 and TRBJ1-1; unclear D gene. Germline CDR1 is LNHDA and CDR2 is SQIVND (reference sequence). This CDR3 region has 13 residues. Trimming removed 3 bases from V and 1 base from J, with 6 bases in between. CDR3 DNA: TGTGCCAGTAGTATGGCCCGGAACACTGAAGCTTTCTTT. Its translation is CASSMARNTEAFF.

The chain recombines TRBV19 with TRBJ2-5; possibly TRBD1 for D (6 bases). Germline V gene data show CDR1 as LNHDA and CDR2 as SQIVND (reference sequence). The V end lost 5 bases, the J end lost 4 bases, and 11 bases lay between the germline ends. The CDR3 is 13 amino acids. The CDR3 DNA sequence: TGTGCCAGTAGTCCCGGGACACGAGAGACCCAGTACTTC. Protein sequence: CASSPGTRETQYF.

J is TRBJ1-2 and V is TRBV27, with TRBD1 as a possible D gene (5 bases). The CDR3 loop spans 15 amino acids. V was cut by 6 bases and J by 0 bases, with 14 bases left in between. Germline V gives CDR1 MNHEY, CDR2 SMNVEV (reference sequence). DNA of the CDR3: TGTGCCAGCAGGCGTCGGGGGACCTCTAACTATGGCTACACCTTC. This translates into CASRRRGTSNYGYTF.

The chain recombines TRBV5-1 with TRBJ2-1, with D perhaps TRBD2 (6 bases). Germline-derived CDR1 and CDR2 are SGHRS and YFSETQ. V lost 2 bases and J lost 8, with 20 bases in between. There are 16 residues in the CDR3. The CDR3 bases are TGCGCCAGCAGCTTTTTTGAGGACCTCGGAGGGGATGAGCAGTTCTTC. The encoded protein is CASSFFEDLGGDEQFF.

This CDR3 reads CASSSLPNTGELFF. DNA of the CDR3: TGTGCCAGCAGCAGCCTACCGAACACCGGGGAGCTGTTTTTT. The chain couples TRBV7-2 to TRBJ2-2; D remains ambiguous. This CDR3 contains 14 residues. Trimming stripped 5 bases from V and 0 bases from J, with 7 bases between. Germline V CDR1 and CDR2: SGHTA, FQGNSA.

Only one count was recorded for this clone. The genes are TRBV28 and TRBJ1-2, with 8 positions matching TRBD1. The germline CDR1 and CDR2 sequences are MDHEN and SYDVKM. The CDR3 is made up of 17 amino acids. The junction had 15 bases not matched to a gene; V was cut back by 4 bases and J by 5 bases. The CDR3 region is CASSSVNRGMRRYGYTF. CDR3 sequence (DNA): TGTGCCAGCAGTTCCGTGAACAGGGGGATGCGGAGGTATGGCTACACCTTC.

There are a few counts of this clone. The chain uses TRBV29-1 and TRBJ2-1, with a tentative D call TRBD2 (6 bases). V dropped 1 base and J dropped 0 bases, with 10 bases sitting between them. The CDR3 sequence is 15 residues long. CDR1 and CDR2 from the germline V gene are SQVTM and ANQGSEA. The CDR3 region is CSVEGRESSYNEQFF. CDR3 DNA sequence: TGCAGCGTTGAAGGGAGGGAGAGCTCCTACAATGAGCAGTTCTTC.

The rearrangement joins TRBV7-9 to TRBJ1-4; D remains ambiguous. Trimming took 5 bases from V and 0 from J, leaving 13 bases between them. The CDR3 contains 16 residues. CDR1 is SEHNR, CDR2 FQNEAQ, per germline (reference sequence). The DNA of the CDR3 is TGTGCCAGCAGCCCGCGTCGGGGAACAACTAATGAAAAACTGTTTTTT. Protein: CASSPRRGTTNEKLFF. The full variable domain, with the rest looked up from reference TRBV7-9 and TRBJ1-4, is DTGVSQNPRHKITKRGQNVTFRCDPISEHNRLYWYRQTLGQGPEFLTYFQNEAQLEKSRLLSDRFSAERPKGSFSTLEIQRTEQGDSAMYLCASSPRRGTTNEKLFFGSGTQLSVL.

The rearrangement uses TRBV5-1 and TRBJ2-7; D gene ambiguous. Germline assignment: CDR1 SGHRS and CDR2 YFSETQ. Trimming took 1 base from V and 1 from J, leaving 6 bases between them. The CDR3 covers 13 residues. CDR3 in DNA: TGCGCCAGCAGCTTGCAAGAGTCCTACGAGCAGTACTTC. This sequence encodes CASSLQESYEQYF.

The V call is TRBV5-1, the J call TRBJ1-1; 10 bases align to TRBD1. Germline CDR1 reads SGHRS; CDR2 reads YFSETQ. V was clipped by 0 bases and J by 3 bases; unmatched bases: 8. The length of the CDR3 is 17 residues. This CDR3 is CASSLATGQGIHTEAFF. CDR3 coding DNA: TGCGCCAGCAGCTTGGCCACGGGACAGGGGATTCACACTGAAGCTTTCTTT.

The V and J genes are TRBV9 and TRBJ1-3, with 8 bases matching TRBD1. V shed 2 bases and J 1 base; nucleotides not matched to a gene: 8. Germline CDR1 SGDLS, CDR2 YYNGEE. This CDR3 is 17 amino acids long. The CDR3 reads CASSVDLQGASGNTIYF. The CDR3, as DNA: TGTGCCAGCAGCGTTGATCTTCAGGGGGCTTCTGGAAACACCATATATTTT. The entire variable domain, with the rest obtained from reference TRBV9 and TRBJ1-3, is as follows: DSGVTQTPKHLITATGQRVTLRCSPRSGDLSVYWYQQSLDQGLQFLIQYYNGEERAKGNILERFSAQQFPDLHSELNLSSLELGDSALYFCASSVDLQGASGNTIYFGEGSWLTVV.

The chain combines TRBV10-3 with TRBJ2-1; 10 bases line up with TRBD2. The germline gives CDR1 ENHRY, CDR2 SYGVKD. This CDR3 is built from 15 residues. After removal of 6 bases from V and 7 bases from J, the junction contained 9 bases not matched to a gene. The CDR3 DNA reads TGTGCCATCAGGGGGACTAGCGAGGGGGGAAATGAGCAGTTCTTC. Translated, it gives CAIRGTSEGGNEQFF.